This T cell receptor (beta chain) was recovered during a study of patients and donors after allogeneic stem cell transplantation. Using its own MiXCR run on the RT-PCR reads, TCRdb lists one record per CDR3 protein. Of about a million distinct CDR3 sequences in the sample, over 15% are singletons; the top ten hold around 6%. The CDR3 is made up of 13 amino acids. Trimming took off 2 bases at V and 14 bases at J, with 16 bases between the two ends. Germline V gene lookup returns CDR1 SGHVS and CDR2 FQNEAQ. In this sample, this clonotype turned up a few times. The clonotype comes from a human donor who was either an allogeneic HSCT recipient or a stem cell or donor lymphocyte infusion donor (not recorded which). It is not recorded whose cells these are; they may come from a transplant donor. Sequenced sample: blood, either unsorted or a sorted T cell fraction (not recorded which). J is TRBJ2-4 and V is TRBV7-8, with D perhaps matching TRBD2 (5 bases). CDR3 nucleotide sequence: TGTGCCAGCAGCTTAATTGGAGGTGGCCCCGAGTACTTC. It yields the protein CASSLIGGGPEYF.